Detailed here is one T cell receptor beta chain. This CDR3 is 15 amino acids long. Trimming cost V 5 bases and J 1 base; bases outside gene matches: 7. The germline V gene has CDR1 SGHTA and CDR2 FQGNSA. The sample originates from a study of blood T cell repertoires in COVID-19. Across the whole study: From the United States, Italy and Spain came samples of acute and convalescent COVID-19.

Original methodology: Amplifying reference gene primers gave estimates of nucleated cell counts. Libraries were prepared by immunoSEQ multiplex PCR; TCRdb keeps only in-frame clonotypes and omits some of them. V and J calls and clone size are given by that table; D and trimming were obtained from the DNA. The sample contains 150,000 to 160,000 clones, 80% to 90% of which appear only once. The sequenced sample consisted of peripheral blood. The chain employs TRBV7-2 and TRBJ2-7; 8 bases are shared with TRBD1. The source of this sequence is a woman between 40 and 50 years old with acute or convalescent COVID-19. CDR3 nucleotide sequence: TGTGCCAGCAGCCCCGGGACAGGTCAATCCTACGAGCAGTACTTC. This sequence encodes CASSPGTGQSYEQYF.